A selection of T cell receptor beta chains follows, all from one sample in a study of blood T cell repertoires in COVID-19. The data were produced by immunoSEQ multiplex PCR, yet TCRdb's version contains in-frame clones alone and is incomplete. The table has roughly 140,000 clones, 84% seen once; the top ten hold 9.5% to 13%. The sample was peripheral blood. These receptors were taken from a man in his sixties with active or convalescent COVID-19. CDR3s include the opening cysteine and the closing phenylalanine or tryptophan. The D gene is left open where the match is weak. Clone size is given for some rows only: seen once, a few or many times, or a class if the clone is expanded.

clone size: NA
V gene: TRBV19
D gene: NA
J gene: TRBJ1-2
CDR3 DNA: TGTGCCAGTAGGGGCCCTGGGCAGGGGACGTATGGCTACACCTTC
CDR3 protein: CASRGPGQGTYGYTF

clone size: NA
V gene: TRBV6-6
D gene: TRBD1
J gene: TRBJ1-1
CDR3 DNA: TGTGCCAGCAGTGGACAGGGGGCCGACACTGAAGCTTTCTTT
CDR3 protein: CASSGQGADTEAFF

clone size: NA
V gene: TRBV7-2
D gene: TRBD1
J gene: TRBJ2-4
CDR3 DNA: TGTGCCAGCAGCTTAGTTTTGCCAGGGGGCACAGGCATTCAGTACTTC
CDR3 protein: CASSLVLPGGTGIQYF

clone size: NA
V gene: TRBV7-2
D gene: NA
J gene: TRBJ1-5
CDR3 DNA: TGTGCCAGCAGTCCAACAGGGTCTAGCAATCAGCCCCAGCATTTT
CDR3 protein: CASSPTGSSNQPQHF

clone size: NA
V gene: TRBV5-5
D gene: NA
J gene: TRBJ1-1
CDR3 DNA: TGTGCCAGCAGCTTGGGCCCCGGGACACTAGCTTTCTTT
CDR3 protein: CASSLGPGTLAFF

clone size: few
V gene: TRBV2
D gene: TRBD1
J gene: TRBJ1-5
CDR3 DNA: TGTGCCAGCATCCCGGGACAGGGGATTGATCAGCCCCAGCATTTT
CDR3 protein: CASIPGQGIDQPQHF

clone size: NA
V gene: TRBV30
D gene: NA
J gene: TRBJ2-6
CDR3 DNA: TGTGCCTGGAGTGTAGTCGGGCAGGGGAGCTCTGGGGCCAACGTCCTGACTTTC
CDR3 protein: CAWSVVGQGSSGANVLTF

clone size: NA
V gene: TRBV6-2/TRBV6-3
D gene: NA
J gene: TRBJ2-5
CDR3 DNA: TGTGCCAGCAGTTACCCCGGGGTCCAAGAGACCCAGTACTTC
CDR3 protein: CASSYPGVQETQYF

clone size: few
V gene: TRBV19
D gene: TRBD1
J gene: TRBJ1-4
CDR3 DNA: TGTGCCAGTAGGATAACAGGGGGTTCTAATGAAAAACTGTTTTTT
CDR3 protein: CASRITGGSNEKLFF

clone size: NA
V gene: TRBV10-3
D gene: TRBD1
J gene: TRBJ1-1
CDR3 DNA: TGTGCCATCAGTGAGACAGGGGGAAACACTGAAGCTTTCTTT
CDR3 protein: CAISETGGNTEAFF

clone size: NA
V gene: TRBV6-2/TRBV6-3
D gene: NA
J gene: TRBJ1-1
CDR3 DNA: TGTGCCAGCAGTGGGGGACACGATAACACTGAAGCTTTCTTT
CDR3 protein: CASSGGHDNTEAFF

clone size: once
V gene: TRBV19
D gene: NA
J gene: TRBJ1-2
CDR3 DNA: TGTGCCAGTACAGAGGTGGCGGGGACCTTGGGCTATGGCTACACCTTC
CDR3 protein: CASTEVAGTLGYGYTF

clone size: NA
V gene: TRBV6-5
D gene: TRBD1
J gene: TRBJ1-2
CDR3 DNA: TGTGCCTCCTGGGACAGCACTAACTATGGCTACACCTTC
CDR3 protein: CASWDSTNYGYTF

clone size: NA
V gene: TRBV7-2
D gene: TRBD2
J gene: TRBJ2-5
CDR3 DNA: TGTGCCAGCAGCTTAAAGAAACTAGCGGGAGTTGGTGAGACCCAGTACTTC
CDR3 protein: CASSLKKLAGVGETQYF

clone size: NA
V gene: TRBV4-1
D gene: TRBD1
J gene: TRBJ1-2
CDR3 DNA: TGCGCCAGCAGCCAAGGACAGGGGGGGACTGGCTACACCTTC
CDR3 protein: CASSQGQGGTGYTF

clone size: few
V gene: TRBV6-2/TRBV6-3
D gene: TRBD2
J gene: TRBJ2-7
CDR3 DNA: TGTGCCAGCAGCCCGGCGGGGGAGAGCTCCTACGAGCAGTACTTC
CDR3 protein: CASSPAGESSYEQYF

clone size: NA
V gene: TRBV5-1
D gene: TRBD1
J gene: TRBJ2-1
CDR3 DNA: TGCGCCAGCAGCTCACTGGGACAGGGGACGGGGAATGAGCAGTTCTTC
CDR3 protein: CASSSLGQGTGNEQFF

clone size: NA
V gene: TRBV28
D gene: NA
J gene: TRBJ2-1
CDR3 DNA: TGTGCCAGCAGTTCCTATAGAGAGAATGAGCAGTTCTTC
CDR3 protein: CASSSYRENEQFF

clone size: NA
V gene: TRBV18
D gene: NA
J gene: TRBJ1-2
CDR3 DNA: TGTGCCAGCTCACCACAGCGGGATAACTATGGCTACACCTTC
CDR3 protein: CASSPQRDNYGYTF

clone size: NA
V gene: TRBV21-1
D gene: NA
J gene: TRBJ1-2
CDR3 DNA: TGTGCCAGCAGCAAAGGATTGCAGGACAGCGACATTTTCTATGGCTACACCTTC
CDR3 protein: CASSKGLQDSDIFYGYTF

clone size: NA
V gene: TRBV7-9
D gene: NA
J gene: TRBJ2-7
CDR3 DNA: TGTGCCAGCAGCGCACAGGGTCTGAACGGGGACGAGCAGTACTTC
CDR3 protein: CASSAQGLNGDEQYF

clone size: NA
V gene: TRBV6-6
D gene: NA
J gene: TRBJ1-6
CDR3 DNA: TGTGCCAGCAGTTACCCCGCGGGTAATTCACCCCTCCACTTT
CDR3 protein: CASSYPAGNSPLHF

clone size: NA
V gene: TRBV29-1
D gene: TRBD1
J gene: TRBJ1-2
CDR3 DNA: TGCAGCGTGGAAGGGGGCCGTATACTTAACTATGGCTACACCTTC
CDR3 protein: CSVEGGRILNYGYTF

clone size: NA
V gene: TRBV7-2
D gene: NA
J gene: TRBJ1-1
CDR3 DNA: TGTGCCAGCAGCCACGGGGTTAACACTGAAGCTTTCTTT
CDR3 protein: CASSHGVNTEAFF

clone size: once
V gene: TRBV5-4
D gene: TRBD1
J gene: TRBJ1-3
CDR3 DNA: TGTGCCAGCAGCTTAATGGACTACAGGGGGCGAGGAAACACCATATATTTT
CDR3 protein: CASSLMDYRGRGNTIYF

clone size: NA
V gene: TRBV5-1
D gene: TRBD1
J gene: TRBJ1-4
CDR3 DNA: TGCGCCAGCAGCTTGGAGGGGGCGGGGGAAAAACTGTTTTTT
CDR3 protein: CASSLEGAGEKLFF

clone size: NA
V gene: TRBV7-2
D gene: NA
J gene: TRBJ2-3
CDR3 DNA: TGTGCCAGCAGCCCCGCGCAGTATTTT
CDR3 protein: CASSPAQYF

clone size: NA
V gene: TRBV19
D gene: NA
J gene: TRBJ2-7
CDR3 DNA: TGTGCCAGTAGTATAACAGGAATCTACGAGCAGTACTTC
CDR3 protein: CASSITGIYEQYF

clone size: few
V gene: TRBV7-2
D gene: NA
J gene: TRBJ1-1
CDR3 DNA: TGTGCCAGCAGCTTAGGTTTAAGCCCTGAAGCTTTCTTT
CDR3 protein: CASSLGLSPEAFF

clone size: NA
V gene: TRBV6-1
D gene: TRBD1
J gene: TRBJ2-1
CDR3 DNA: TGTGCCAGCAGTGACCGGGACAGGCGAAAGGATGAGCAGTTCTTC
CDR3 protein: CASSDRDRRKDEQFF

clone size: NA
V gene: TRBV18
D gene: NA
J gene: TRBJ2-3
CDR3 DNA: TGTGCCAGCTCACCACCGGATCGTGTCGCGGCCCTGGCGGATACGCAGTATTTT
CDR3 protein: CASSPPDRVAALADTQYF

clone size: once
V gene: TRBV2
D gene: NA
J gene: TRBJ1-2
CDR3 DNA: TGTGCCAGCACCGAAGACAGAAGGACATATGGCTACACCTTC
CDR3 protein: CASTEDRRTYGYTF

clone size: NA
V gene: TRBV5-6
D gene: NA
J gene: TRBJ1-1
CDR3 DNA: TGTGCCAGCAGCTTGTTCGGCAGGCCGAACACTGAAGCTTTCTTT
CDR3 protein: CASSLFGRPNTEAFF

clone size: NA
V gene: TRBV25-1
D gene: NA
J gene: TRBJ2-7
CDR3 DNA: TGTGCCAGCAGTCTAACCTACGAGCAGTACTTC
CDR3 protein: CASSLTYEQYF

clone size: NA
V gene: TRBV29-1
D gene: NA
J gene: TRBJ1-1
CDR3 DNA: TGCAGCGTTCGTAGGGAGGTTAACACTGAAGCTTTCTTT
CDR3 protein: CSVRREVNTEAFF

clone size: NA
V gene: TRBV28
D gene: NA
J gene: TRBJ1-1
CDR3 DNA: TGTGCCAGCAGTTCTTACACCCAGGGTGCTTTCTTT
CDR3 protein: CASSSYTQGAFF

clone size: NA
V gene: TRBV7-6
D gene: NA
J gene: TRBJ1-3
CDR3 DNA: TGTGCCAGCAGCTCGGAGGCAGCTACGTGGTCTGGAAACACCATATATTTT
CDR3 protein: CASSSEAATWSGNTIYF